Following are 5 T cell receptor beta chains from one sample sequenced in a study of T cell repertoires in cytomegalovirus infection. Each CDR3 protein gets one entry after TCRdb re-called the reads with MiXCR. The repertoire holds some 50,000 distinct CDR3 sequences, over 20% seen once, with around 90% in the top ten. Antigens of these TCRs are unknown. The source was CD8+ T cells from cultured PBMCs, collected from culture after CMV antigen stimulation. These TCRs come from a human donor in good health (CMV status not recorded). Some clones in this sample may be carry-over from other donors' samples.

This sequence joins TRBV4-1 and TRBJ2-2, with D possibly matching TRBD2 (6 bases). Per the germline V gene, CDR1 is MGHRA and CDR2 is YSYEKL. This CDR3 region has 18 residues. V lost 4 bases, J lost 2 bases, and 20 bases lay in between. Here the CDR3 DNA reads TGCGCCAGCAGCCCCTATCAATCTGGGGGGTTCAACACCGGGGAGCTGTTTTTT. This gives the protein CASSPYQSGGFNTGELFF.

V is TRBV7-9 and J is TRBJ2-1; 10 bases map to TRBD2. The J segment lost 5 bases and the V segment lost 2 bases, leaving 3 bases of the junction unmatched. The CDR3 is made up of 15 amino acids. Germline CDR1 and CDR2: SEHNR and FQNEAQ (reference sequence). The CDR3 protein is CASSLKLAGHNEQFF. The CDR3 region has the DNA TGTGCCAGCAGCTTAAAACTAGCGGGACACAATGAGCAGTTCTTC.

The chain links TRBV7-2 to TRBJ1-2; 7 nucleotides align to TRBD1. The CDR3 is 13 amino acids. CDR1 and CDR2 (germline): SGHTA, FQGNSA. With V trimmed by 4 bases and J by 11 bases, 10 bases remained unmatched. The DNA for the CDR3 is TGTGCCAGCAGCTCTTTCCTGCTACAGGGGTACACCTTC. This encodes CASSSFLLQGYTF.

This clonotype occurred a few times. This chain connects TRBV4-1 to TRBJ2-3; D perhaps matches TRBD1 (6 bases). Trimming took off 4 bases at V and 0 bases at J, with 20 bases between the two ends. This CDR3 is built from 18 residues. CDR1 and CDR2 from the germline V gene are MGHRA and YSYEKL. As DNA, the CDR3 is TGCGCCAGCAGCCTTCGATGGGGGCAGGGACCTAGCACAGATACGCAGTATTTT. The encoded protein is CASSLRWGQGPSTDTQYF.

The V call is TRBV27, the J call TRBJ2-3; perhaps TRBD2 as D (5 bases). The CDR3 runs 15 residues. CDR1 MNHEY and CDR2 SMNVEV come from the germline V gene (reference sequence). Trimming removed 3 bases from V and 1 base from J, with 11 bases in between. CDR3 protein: CASSFGGGRTDTQYF. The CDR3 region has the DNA TGTGCCAGCAGTTTTGGAGGTGGCCGCACAGATACGCAGTATTTT.